The 27 T cell receptor beta chains listed next were all sequenced from one sample in a study of cytomegalovirus exposure and HLA in healthy donors. PCR used 60 Vbeta primers and 13 Jbeta primers. Produced via immunoSEQ multiplex PCR; TCRdb's table is partial and in-frame only. Among more than 95,000 clones listed, just under 75% were seen once. The sequencing input was PBMCs. All receptors derive from a man aged 60-69 years in good health and CMV-seropositive.

This clone turned up a few times. The chain recombines TRBV7-6 with TRBJ1-1, with a possible D match to TRBD1 (5 bases). The CDR3 is made up of 15 amino acids. Germline V gene lookup returns CDR1 SGHVS and CDR2 FNYEAQ. Deletions cut 0 bases from V and 6 bases from J, with 14 bases between. The DNA for the CDR3 is TGTGCCAGCAGCTTAGCGACGGGGGGAGGGTCTGAAGCTTTCTTT. Its translation is CASSLATGGGSEAFF.

The genes are TRBV4-1 and TRBJ2-3, with D possibly being TRBD2 (5 bases). From germline, CDR1 is MGHRA and CDR2 YSYEKL. Deletions cut 1 base from V and 0 bases from J, with 8 bases between. CDR3 length equals 15 residues. Written as DNA, the CDR3 is TGCGCCAGCAGCCAAGCCCGGGGAAGCACAGATACGCAGTATTTT. Translating it yields CASSQARGSTDTQYF.

Concerning this clone itself: One end of the junction does not line up with germline, which may come from a read error. The chain combines TRBV7-7 with TRBJ2-3; TRBD1 aligns across 11 bases. In germline, CDR1 is SSHAT, CDR2 FNYEAQ (reference sequence). This CDR3 region has 15 residues. CDR3 coding DNA: TGTGCTAGCAGCCCGGGACAGGGGGGAAGGGGTACGCAGTATTTT. Translating gives CASSPGQGGRGTQYF.

This clone was observed many times. This sequence joins TRBV6-1 and TRBJ1-4, with D possibly matching TRBD1 (6 bases). CDR3 size: 13 residues. Germline lookup yields CDR1 MNHNS and CDR2 SASEGT. V was cut by 6 bases and J by 8 bases, with 13 bases left in between. For the CDR3, the DNA is TGTGCCAGCAGCGACAGGTTACGGGAAAAACTGTTTTTT. This encodes CASSDRLREKLFF.

The chain uses TRBV4-2 and TRBJ2-7; 7 bases align to TRBD1. V dropped 6 bases and J dropped 5; count of bases not matched to a gene: 10. CDR3 length equals 14 residues. The germline CDR1 and CDR2 sequences are LGHNA and YNFKEQ. Here the CDR3 DNA reads TGTGCCAGCAGTCGGCGTAGGGGGCTCGACGAGCAGTACTTC. This sequence encodes CASSRRRGLDEQYF.

The chain has TRBV5-4 and TRBJ2-2, with D possibly matching TRBD2 (5 bases). CDR1 SGHNT and CDR2 YYREEE come from the germline V gene (reference sequence). V was trimmed by 7 bases and J by 4 bases, leaving 14 bases between them. CDR3 size: 14 residues. The CDR3 region is CASAAQAGTGELFF. CDR3 in DNA: TGTGCCAGCGCGGCTCAGGCGGGCACCGGGGAGCTGTTTTTT.

This sequence joins TRBV29-1 and TRBJ2-3, with 10 bases fitting TRBD2. J was trimmed by 0 bases and V by 0 bases; bases with no gene match: 9. The CDR3 contains 18 residues. Germline V gives CDR1 SQVTM, CDR2 ANQGSEA. The DNA for the CDR3 is TGCAGCGTTGAAGATTCGTACAGCGGGGGGGCCAGCACAGATACGCAGTATTTT. Protein product: CSVEDSYSGGASTDTQYF.

This chain uses TRBV11-2 with TRBJ2-7; tentative D call: TRBD2 (6 bases). Germline V gives CDR1 SGHAT, CDR2 FQNNGV. V gave up 0 bases and J gave up 8 bases, with 17 bases separating them. The CDR3 sequence is 15 residues long. CDR3 sequence: CASSLEGRGQGKQYF. The CDR3 bases are TGTGCCAGCAGCTTAGAGGGGCGGGGTCAGGGCAAGCAGTACTTC.

As DNA, the CDR3 is TGCGCCAGCAGTGGTCTCTCGGGGGGTCTCTACAATGAGCAGTTCTTC. It translates to CASSGLSGGLYNEQFF. The chain has TRBV5-1 and TRBJ2-1; 7 bases agree with TRBD2. The CDR3 runs to 16 residues. Unmatched junction bases numbered 11, after V lost 5 bases and J lost 3 bases. CDR1 and CDR2 (germline): SGHRS, YFSETQ.

This clone was seen only once. The rearrangement links TRBV28 to TRBJ1-2, with D possibly TRBD1 on 5 matching bases. Germline CDR1 is MDHEN and CDR2 is SYDVKM. This CDR3 has 14 residues. The V and J ends lost 2 bases and 0 bases respectively, with 7 bases between them. CDR3: CASSLVGANYGYTF. CDR3 bases: TGTGCCAGCAGTTTAGTAGGGGCTAACTATGGCTACACCTTC.

This clone was detected a few times. V usage is TRBV5-1 and J usage is TRBJ1-1; 8 bases map to TRBD1. The CDR3 spans 15 residues. Germline loops: CDR1 SGHRS, CDR2 YFSETQ. V dropped 4 bases and J dropped 3; count of bases not matched to a gene: 8. The CDR3 region has the DNA TGCGCCAGCAGCGAACGGACAGGGAAGGACACTGAAGCTTTCTTT. The encoded protein is CASSERTGKDTEAFF.

The genes are TRBV2 and TRBJ1-5, with a possible D match to TRBD1 (5 bases). The CDR3 is made up of 15 amino acids. Germline CDR1 reads SNHLY; CDR2 reads FYNNEI. Between the trimmed V and J ends, which lost 2 bases and 4 bases, there was a span of 12 bases. CDR3 nucleotides: TGTGCCAGCAGTGAACGCAGGGCGGGGAATCAGCCCCAGCATTTT. This sequence encodes CASSERRAGNQPQHF.

The chain employs TRBV5-6 and TRBJ2-7; 8 bases map to TRBD1. V was pared by 4 bases and J by 1 base, with 7 bases of the junction left unmatched. Germline V gene data show CDR1 as SGHDT and CDR2 as YYEEEE. The CDR3 totals 15 residues. CDR3 loop: CASSPGQGQSYEQYF. In DNA form, the CDR3 reads TGTGCCAGCAGCCCCGGACAGGGTCAATCCTACGAGCAGTACTTC.

CDR3 in DNA: TGCGCCAGCAGCCCCCGCAGGGGGAACACTGAAGCTTTCTTT. Translating gives CASSPRRGNTEAFF. The gene calls are TRBV4-1 and TRBJ1-1; tentatively, D is TRBD1 (6 bases). Per germline, CDR1 MGHRA and CDR2 YSYEKL. V gave up 4 bases and J gave up 1 base, with 10 bases separating them. The CDR3 has 14 amino acids.

The chain is built from TRBV7-9 and TRBJ2-7; TRBD2 might be the D (6 bases). Germline V gene data show CDR1 as SEHNR and CDR2 as FQNEAQ (reference sequence). The CDR3 spans 14 residues. V was pared by 5 bases and J by 0 bases, with 11 bases between. CDR3 in amino acids: CASSHSGGSYEQYF. CDR3 DNA: TGTGCCAGCAGCCATAGCGGTGGCTCCTACGAGCAGTACTTC.

This sequence joins TRBV27 and TRBJ2-3; a weak D match, TRBD1 (5 bases). The CDR3 is 18 residues long. Germline CDR1 reads MNHEY; CDR2 reads SMNVEV (reference sequence). Trimming stripped 3 bases from V and 0 bases from J, with 19 bases between. This CDR3 reads CASSFGVGATFSTDTQYF. The CDR3 region has the DNA TGTGCCAGCAGTTTTGGGGTAGGGGCGACCTTTAGCACAGATACGCAGTATTTT.

This chain joins TRBV5-4 and TRBJ1-1; D gene uncertain. This CDR3 is 13 amino acids long. V was clipped by 2 bases and J by 7 bases, with 12 bases between them. Germline V CDR1 and CDR2: SGHNT, YYREEE (reference sequence). CDR3 in amino acids: CASSFGTRLEAFF. As DNA, the CDR3 is TGTGCCAGCAGCTTCGGAACCAGGCTTGAAGCTTTCTTT.

V gene TRBV2 combines with J gene TRBJ2-5; possible D gene TRBD1, 5 bases. This CDR3 is 13 amino acids long. Germline V lookup: CDR1 SNHLY, CDR2 FYNNEI. V shed 7 bases and J shed 4 bases, with 13 bases lying between them. CDR3 sequence reads: CASKRGRLETQYF. The CDR3 nucleotides are TGTGCCAGCAAAAGGGGCCGATTAGAGACCCAGTACTTC.

CDR3 loop: CASSLFGTGGYEQYF. Written as DNA, the CDR3 is TGTGCCAGCAGTTTATTCGGGACAGGGGGCTACGAGCAGTACTTC. J is TRBJ2-7 and V is TRBV28; 11 bases map to TRBD1. The germline gives CDR1 MDHEN, CDR2 SYDVKM. Germline trimming cut 1 base from V and 3 bases from J; bases unmatched to any gene: 2. This CDR3 region has 15 residues.

CDR3 protein: CAISVRGLGETQYF. The CDR3 nucleotides are TGTGCCATCAGTGTTAGGGGTTTGGGAGAGACCCAGTACTTC. This chain links TRBV10-3 with TRBJ2-5; D is perhaps TRBD1 (5 bases). Germline loops: CDR1 ENHRY, CDR2 SYGVKD. Trimming pared 4 bases from V and 4 bases from J, leaving 13 bases between. The CDR3 covers 14 residues.

This sequence joins TRBV4-2 and TRBJ1-3; TRBD1 is a possible D gene (6 bases). This CDR3 is built from 16 residues. V shed 4 bases and J shed 2 bases, with 15 bases lying between them. Germline V gene data show CDR1 as LGHNA and CDR2 as YNFKEQ. Here the CDR3 reads CASSLNRELTGNTIYF. The CDR3 coding sequence is TGTGCCAGCAGCCTTAACAGGGAGCTTACTGGAAACACCATATATTTT.

This clone occurred a few times. The CDR3 reads CASSPGLAGVYRNIQYF. CDR3 in DNA: TGTGCCAGCAGTCCCGGACTAGCGGGGGTCTATCGGAACATTCAGTACTTC. The chain joins TRBV4-2 to TRBJ2-4; the match to TRBD2 covers 13 bases. In germline, CDR1 is LGHNA, CDR2 YNFKEQ. With 6 bases clipped from V and 7 bases from J, the junction kept 12 bases outside the gene matches. CDR3 size: 17 residues.

The chain recombines TRBV25-1 with TRBJ1-2; maybe TRBD1 (6 bases). CDR1 and CDR2 (germline): MGHDK, SYGVNS. V shed 5 bases and J shed 6 bases, with 16 bases lying between them. CDR3 size: 14 residues. The CDR3, as DNA: TGTGCCAGCAGTCCACCCTGGACAGTAGATGGCTACACCTTC. It encodes CASSPPWTVDGYTF.

The chain has TRBV11-1 and TRBJ2-5; 13 positions agree with TRBD2. This CDR3 is 15 amino acids long. The junction had 3 bases not matched to a gene; V was cut back by 3 bases and J by 5 bases. Germline V CDR1 and CDR2: SGHAT, FQDESV (reference sequence). The CDR3 spells CASSLGTSGVETQYF. The CDR3 bases are TGTGCCAGCAGCTTGGGGACTAGCGGGGTCGAGACCCAGTACTTC. The whole variable domain, filled in from reference TRBV11-1 and TRBJ2-5, reads EAEVAQSPRYKITEKSQAVAFWCDPISGHATLYWYRQILGQGPELLVQFQDESVVDDSQLPKDRFSAERLKGVDSTLKIQPAELGDSAMYLCASSLGTSGVETQYFGPGTRLLVL.

This sequence joins TRBV10-2 and TRBJ2-3; the match to TRBD2 covers 10 bases. The ends lost 8 bases at V and 0 bases at J; junction bases unmatched: 5. Germline V gene lookup returns CDR1 WSHSY and CDR2 SAAADI. This CDR3 spans 15 amino acids. CDR3 residues: CASSKRGGSTDTQYF. The CDR3 nucleotides read TGCGCCAGCTCCAAGCGGGGGGGTAGCACAGATACGCAGTATTTT.

Comment on this clone: One end of the junction varies from germline; a read error may be responsible. The V call is TRBV7-3, the J call TRBJ1-1, with D tentatively TRBD1 (6 bases). This CDR3 comprises 12 residues. Germline CDR1 SGHTA, CDR2 FQGTGA. Here the CDR3 reads CSSSLRGGGAFF. CDR3 nucleotides: TGTTCCAGCAGCTTAAGGGGGGGCGGGGCTTTCTTT.

This clone was seen only a few times. This chain links TRBV2 with TRBJ1-1; the match to TRBD1 covers 8 bases. Looked up from germline, CDR1 is SNHLY and CDR2 is FYNNEI. The junction had 9 bases not matched to a gene; V was cut back by 7 bases and J by 5 bases. This CDR3 is 14 amino acids long. The CDR3 loop is CASTKQGGRTEAFF. CDR3 nucleotides: TGTGCCAGCACTAAACAGGGGGGGAGGACTGAAGCTTTCTTT.